Included here is one TCR beta chain sequence, with context. This CDR3 spans 16 amino acids. J was trimmed by 0 bases and V by 0 bases; bases with no gene match: 4. Germline V gene lookup returns CDR1 MNHNS and CDR2 SASEGT. TCRdb re-derived calls from the RT-PCR reads in MiXCR, one entry per CDR3 protein. The sample records almost 700,000 distinct CDR3 sequences, 14% being singletons. The chain links TRBV6-1 to TRBJ1-1; TRBD1 matches at 7 bases. The specimen sequenced was memory CD4+ T cells from blood. This receptor was identified in a female donor in good health, serving as a healthy control. CDR3: CASSEAFGQVNTEAFF. The DNA of the CDR3 is TGTGCCAGCAGTGAAGCCTTCGGACAGGTGAACACTGAAGCTTTCTTT.